Included here is one T cell receptor beta chain sequence, with context. Its specificity is not known. The junction and the germline gene differ at one end; a read error may be behind it. Cells sorted as Tregs were CD4+, CD25+ and CD127-/low. The CDR3 consists of 15 residues. Germline values: CDR1 SGHTA, CDR2 FQGNSA. General study results and limits: The TCR gene usage of tumor memory CD4+ T cells clustered together with blood and lymph node memory CD4+ cells and with lymph node naive CD4+ cells. Tumor-infiltrating Treg TCR alpha and beta sequences overlapped most with tumor naive CD4+ T cells, then blood naive. The larger-cohort validation was restricted to a single TCR beta V-J rearrangement rather than whole repertoires.

After constant-region reverse-primer amplification, full-length variable regions underwent semi-nested PCR with Nested Universal Primer A. TCRdb called the 5' RACE reads again in MiXCR, with one record for every CDR3 protein. The sample shows around 55,000 distinct CDR3 sequences, 20% to 25% of them seen only once. This receptor was taken from a female donor with breast cancer. V and J are TRBV7-2 and TRBJ2-1; TRBD1 matches at 9 bases. The specimen sequenced was tumor-infiltrating Tregs sorted from the breast tumor. CDR3 nucleotide sequence: TGTGCCAGCAGTATGGACAGGGGAGGGAGGAATGAGGAGTTCTTC. Translation: CASSMDRGGRNEEFF.